Included here is one T cell receptor (beta chain) sequence, with context. The sample originates from a study of T-cell reconstitution after alpha-beta-depleted transplantation in children. Trimming stripped 9 bases from V and 5 bases from J, with 13 bases between. The CDR3 has 13 amino acids. The germline V gene has CDR1 KGHSH and CDR2 LQKENI. The authors prepared the TCRbeta library with unique molecular identifiers. TCRdb re-called the PCR reads through MiXCR, storing one row per CDR3 protein. The sample has about 640,000 distinct CDR3 sequences, 15% to 20% seen once; the top ten hold 1.1%. This chain uses TRBV18 with TRBJ1-4; weak D call: TRBD1 (6 bases). The clonotype was recovered from a human donor who donated a stem cell graft to a child with acute myeloid leukemia. The sample in question was PBMCs from the stem cell graft donor, obtained from the stem cell graft. CDR3 in DNA: TGTGCCAGTTCAGGGGACAACAATGAAAAACTGTTTTTT. This codes for CASSGDNNEKLFF. The full variable domain, in which reference TRBV18 and TRBJ1-4 provide the parts outside the CDR3, is NAGVMQNPRHLVRRRGQEARLRCSPMKGHSHVYWYRQLPEEGLKFMVYLQKENIIDESGMPKERFSAEFPKEGPSILRIQQVVRGDSAAYFCASSGDNNEKLFFGSGTQLSVL.